This passage covers 28 T cell receptor beta chains from one sample sequenced in a study of control samples from healthy donors and cancer patients. This table comes from immunoSEQ multiplex PCR, and its TCRdb copy is limited to in-frame clones, with some not included. The sample has around 82,000 clones; around 91% are singletons. Sequenced: blood. Receptors were obtained from a man aged 50 to 59 in good health.

The chain recombines TRBV13 with TRBJ2-7; no firm D call. CDR1 is PRHDT and CDR2 is FYEKMQ in the germline V gene (reference sequence). Trimming left V 5 bases short and J 3 bases short, with 14 bases between. The CDR3 is 14 amino acids. As DNA, the CDR3 is TGTGCCAGCAGCACCCGACACGGCTACTACGAGCAGTACTTC. As protein: CASSTRHGYYEQYF.

As DNA, the CDR3 is TGTGCCTGGAGTCGACGGGACGGTACCTACGAGCAGTACTTC. It codes for CAWSRRDGTYEQYF. This rearrangement joins TRBV30 to TRBJ2-7; tentatively, D is TRBD1 or TRBD2 (5 bases each). The germline V gene encodes CDR1 GTSNPN and CDR2 SVGIG (reference sequence). Trimming took 2 bases from V and 2 from J, leaving 13 bases between them. The CDR3 runs to 14 residues.

The chain is built from TRBV5-6 and TRBJ2-2; D ambiguous. CDR3 length: 14 amino acids. Germline V gene lookup returns CDR1 SGHDT and CDR2 YYEEEE. V lost 1 base, J lost 1 base, and 5 bases lay in between. CDR3 DNA sequence: TGTGCCAGCAGCTTGTGGGGGAACACCGGGGAGCTGTTTTTT. Its translation: CASSLWGNTGELFF.

Details on this clone: At one of its ends the junction is not consistent with the germline gene, which may arise from a read error. J is TRBJ2-2 and V is TRBV4-3, with 8 nucleotides matching TRBD1. From germline, CDR1 is LGHNA and CDR2 YSLEER. This CDR3 region has 16 residues. For the CDR3, the DNA is TGCGCCAGCAGTCAAGATCGGGGACAGGCGTCCGGGGAGCTGTTTTTT. Translated, it gives CASSQDRGQASGELFF.

The V gene is TRBV6-5, the J gene TRBJ1-2; D is unresolved. Between the trimmed V and J ends, which lost 7 bases and 2 bases, there was a span of 5 bases. Germline V CDR1 and CDR2: MNHEY, SVGAGI. This CDR3 spans 11 amino acids. CDR3 nucleotide sequence: TGTGCCAGCACGATCAACTATGGCTACACCTTC. It translates to CASTINYGYTF.

On this clone: Germline and junction disagree at one end, which may indicate a read error. The chain combines TRBV11-2 with TRBJ2-3; D is ambiguous. Germline CDR1 reads SGHAT; CDR2 reads FQNNGV. This CDR3 region has 16 residues. The DNA of the CDR3 is TGTGCCAGCACCTTACTTCAAAGAGGAGACACAGATACGCAGTATTTT. Encoded protein: CASTLLQRGDTDTQYF.

The chain joins TRBV7-3 to TRBJ2-3, with D unresolved. The CDR3 length is 12 residues. V lost 3 bases and J lost 3, with 4 bases in between. Germline lookup yields CDR1 SGHTA and CDR2 FQGTGA. This CDR3 reads CASSFSTDTQYF. The CDR3 region has the DNA TGTGCCAGCAGCTTTTCGACAGATACGCAGTATTTT.

The CDR3 protein is CASSLGGTVYEQYF. DNA for the CDR3: TGTGCCAGCAGCTTAGGCGGGACAGTCTACGAGCAGTACTTC. The V and J genes are TRBV7-9 and TRBJ2-7; weak D call: TRBD1 (7 bases). V was cut by 1 base and J by 3 bases, with 10 bases left in between. Germline V gene lookup returns CDR1 SEHNR and CDR2 FQNEAQ (reference sequence). The CDR3 is 14 amino acids.

The chain combines TRBV7-6 with TRBJ2-3; TRBD2 agrees at 11 bases. V shed 0 bases, J shed 3 bases, and the junction held 8 bases outside the gene matches. Germline-derived CDR1 and CDR2 are SGHVS and FNYEAQ. CDR3 size: 18 residues. The CDR3 loop is CASSLALATSGETDTQYF. Here the CDR3 DNA reads TGTGCCAGCAGCTTAGCTCTCGCGACTAGCGGGGAAACAGATACGCAGTATTTT.

The rearrangement joins TRBV15 to TRBJ2-2; D uncertain. The germline V gene has CDR1 LNHNV and CDR2 YYDKDF (reference sequence). The CDR3 spans 14 residues. Trimming removed 0 bases at V and 5 bases at J, with 7 bases between. This CDR3 is CATSRDLRTGELFF. CDR3 in DNA: TGTGCCACCAGCAGAGATCTCAGAACCGGGGAGCTGTTTTTT.

V gene TRBV21-1 combines with J gene TRBJ2-7. TRBV21-1 counts as a pseudogene. The CDR3 totals 13 residues. The CDR3, as DNA: TGTGCCAGCAGCAAAAACTCCGCGACCGAGCAGTACTTC. It codes for CASSKNSATEQYF.

The chain links TRBV9 to TRBJ1-2; the match to TRBD1 covers 9 bases. Germline CDR1 SGDLS, CDR2 YYNGEE. The CDR3 runs 15 residues. V gave up 0 bases and J gave up 6 bases; unmatched junction bases: 6. CDR3 sequence: CASSVAVTGGNGYTF. CDR3 nucleotides: TGTGCCAGCAGCGTAGCTGTAACAGGGGGCAATGGCTACACCTTC.

The chain carries TRBV7-9 and TRBJ1-1; D gene ambiguous. CDR1 and CDR2 from the germline V gene are SEHNR and FQNEAQ (reference sequence). The CDR3 covers 11 residues. V was pared by 2 bases and J by 6 bases, with 4 bases between. Here the CDR3 DNA reads TGTGCCAGCAGCTTAAAAGCTGAAGCTTTCTTT. It translates to CASSLKAEAFF.

The J gene is TRBJ2-3, the V gene TRBV11-2; 7 bases map to TRBD1. Germline lookup yields CDR1 SGHAT and CDR2 FQNNGV. V dropped 5 bases and J dropped 2; count of bases not matched to a gene: 10. The CDR3 contains 16 residues. The CDR3 bases are TGTGCCAGCAGCCGTCGAGGGGGCCTCATCACAGATACGCAGTATTTT. This gives the protein CASSRRGGLITDTQYF.

V and J are TRBV2 and TRBJ2-7; 8 bases line up with TRBD2. Looked up from germline, CDR1 is SNHLY and CDR2 is FYNNEI. The CDR3 length is 16 residues. The J segment lost 1 base and the V segment lost 6 bases, leaving 11 bases of the junction unmatched. The CDR3 sequence is CASRDPGRGVSYEQYF. The CDR3 DNA is TGTGCCAGCAGGGACCCAGGGCGGGGGGTTTCCTACGAGCAGTACTTC.

This rearrangement joins TRBV12-3 or TRBV12-4 to TRBJ2-5, with 9 bases that match TRBD1. V lost 5 bases, J lost 5 bases, and 3 bases stayed unmatched. The CDR3 spans 13 residues. This CDR3 reads CASSDRGGETQYF. The CDR3, as DNA: TGTGCCAGCAGTGACAGGGGGGGTGAGACCCAGTACTTC.

V usage is TRBV7-2 and J usage is TRBJ2-5; no clear D. CDR1 is SGHTA, CDR2 FQGNSA, per germline. V gave up 0 bases and J gave up 4 bases, with 3 bases separating them. This CDR3 contains 12 residues. The CDR3 loop is CASSLAVETQYF. The CDR3 DNA reads as TGTGCCAGCAGCTTAGCGGTAGAGACCCAGTACTTC.

The chain couples TRBV27 to TRBJ1-1; D unresolved. The length of the CDR3 is 15 residues. Germline CDR1 is MNHEY and CDR2 is SMNVEV (reference sequence). The germline V and J ends were trimmed by 5 bases and 3 bases, with 16 bases remaining between them. The CDR3: CASSPPLPKDTEAFF. In DNA, the CDR3 is TGTGCCAGCAGTCCCCCCCTTCCTAAGGACACTGAAGCTTTCTTT.

The rearrangement uses TRBV9 and TRBJ2-3, with 14 bases that match TRBD2. In germline, CDR1 is SGDLS, CDR2 YYNGEE. The CDR3 covers 15 residues. With 4 bases clipped from V and 5 bases from J, the junction kept 3 bases outside the gene matches. Here the CDR3 DNA reads TGTGCCAGCAGCTCCGGGACTAGCGGGGGAGATACGCAGTATTTT. Residues: CASSSGTSGGDTQYF.

This chain uses TRBV5-1 with TRBJ2-3, with D hard to call. The CDR3 has 16 residues. V was shortened by 5 bases and J by 0 bases, with 16 bases between the two germline ends. Germline CDR1 SGHRS, CDR2 YFSETQ. CDR3 coding DNA: TGCGCCAGCAGACCTCCGATAAACCCTAGCACAGATACGCAGTATTTT. It yields the protein CASRPPINPSTDTQYF.

This clone was recorded once. This chain links TRBV2 with TRBJ1-1; no definite D call. Germline values: CDR1 SNHLY, CDR2 FYNNEI. The V and J ends lost 4 bases and 1 base respectively, with 13 bases between them. The CDR3 spans 15 residues. In DNA form, the CDR3 reads TGTGCCAGCAGTGGAGGGAGGAGGACGAACACTGAAGCTTTCTTT. The encoded protein is CASSGGRRTNTEAFF.

The chain uses TRBV7-9 and TRBJ2-1, with 10 nucleotides matching TRBD2. Germline lookup yields CDR1 SEHNR and CDR2 FQNEAQ (reference sequence). This CDR3 comprises 15 residues. The V gene end was trimmed by 7 bases and the J gene end by 9 bases; junction bases not matched to a gene: 12. The CDR3 is CASTEKSGGAFEQFF. CDR3 sequence (DNA): TGTGCCAGCACCGAGAAGAGCGGGGGGGCCTTTGAGCAGTTCTTC.

This clone was detected only a few times. The chain combines TRBV27 with TRBJ2-7; TRBD1 agrees at 11 bases. The length of the CDR3 is 14 residues. Germline V gene data show CDR1 as MNHEY and CDR2 as SMNVEV (reference sequence). V dropped 5 bases and J dropped 3; count of bases not matched to a gene: 3. The CDR3 here is CASSLDRGHYEQYF. CDR3 DNA: TGTGCCAGCAGTCTGGACAGGGGGCACTACGAGCAGTACTTC.

The V call is TRBV7-8, the J call TRBJ2-7; D may match TRBD1 or TRBD2 (5 bases each). The V gene lost 0 bases and the J gene lost 3 bases, with 12 bases spanning the gap. The CDR3 length is 15 residues. The germline V gene encodes CDR1 SGHVS and CDR2 FQNEAQ. The DNA of the CDR3 is TGTGCCAGCAGCTTAGCGCCGGGACGTGGCTACGAGCAGTACTTC. It encodes CASSLAPGRGYEQYF.

The gene calls are TRBV9 and TRBJ1-3; maybe TRBD1 (5 bases). V was shortened by 0 bases and J by 4 bases, with 11 bases between the two germline ends. The germline V gene has CDR1 SGDLS and CDR2 YYNGEE. The CDR3 covers 15 residues. This CDR3 reads CASSVVAGSGNTIYF. The CDR3 region has the DNA TGTGCCAGCAGCGTAGTGGCAGGGAGCGGAAACACCATATATTTT.

This chain links TRBV16 with TRBJ1-6, with TRBD1 as a possible D gene (6 bases). Trimming left V 4 bases short and J 1 base short, with 26 bases between. The CDR3 extends over 21 amino acids. Germline assignment: CDR1 KGHSY and CDR2 FQNENV. The CDR3 protein is CASSPDSTRGVLSSYNSPLHF. The CDR3 DNA follows: TGTGCCAGCAGCCCCGACTCCACAAGGGGGGTTTTATCGTCCTATAATTCACCCCTCCACTTT. Based on the CDR3 plus reference TRBV16 and TRBJ1-6, the full variable domain is GEEVAQTPKHLVRGEGQKAKLYCAPIKGHSYVFWYQQVLKNEFKFLISFQNENVFDETGMPKERFSAKCLPNSPCSLEIQATKLEDSAVYFCASSPDSTRGVLSSYNSPLHFGNGTRLTVT.

This rearrangement joins TRBV2 to TRBJ1-2; 7 bases are a match to TRBD1. CDR1 is SNHLY, CDR2 FYNNEI, per germline. V dropped 10 bases and J dropped 8; count of bases not matched to a gene: 16. The CDR3 sequence is 14 residues long. The CDR3 bases are TGTGCCATAAGACAGGGCCGGACACTCGGGGGCTACACCTTC. It yields the protein CAIRQGRTLGGYTF.

Here the CDR3 DNA reads TGTGCCATCAGTGACGCCAGGTACTCCTACGAGCAGTACTTC. It codes for CAISDARYSYEQYF. The chain recombines TRBV10-3 with TRBJ2-7, with D unresolved. The CDR3 has 14 amino acids. The germline V and J ends were trimmed by 3 bases and 0 bases, with 9 bases remaining between them. The germline gives CDR1 ENHRY, CDR2 SYGVKD.